This TCR beta chain was recovered during a study of Graves' ophthalmopathy and Graves' hyperthyroidism. Study outcomes and limitations: With a specificity of roughly 72% and a sensitivity of 70% to 71%, the model predicted ophthalmopathy progression. Blood also contained most of the expanded thyroid clonotypes above 0.001 frequency.

Clinicians diagnosed using symptoms, serum thyroxine, TRAb, thyroid ultrasound and orbital computed tomography. The PBMCs used were ones drawn from 10 ml of fresh peripheral blood. RNA transcripts provided the template for amplifying TCR beta CDR3 regions. Second-round multiplex PCR followed a first-round RT-PCR using HTBI primers. One entry per CDR3 protein, called by TCRdb with MiXCR from the multiplex PCR reads. The table has approximately 500,000 distinct CDR3 sequences, about 15% seen once. This clonotype has only one observation. Antigen specificity is unknown. This CDR3 region has 14 residues. V was clipped by 2 bases and J by 6 bases, with 13 bases between them. Germline CDR1 MNHEY, CDR2 SVGAGI.

The sequence was obtained from a woman aged 30 to 39 with Graves' ophthalmopathy. What was sequenced was blood. The V gene is TRBV6-5, the J gene TRBJ1-2; maybe TRBD1 (6 bases). CDR3 coding DNA: TGTGCCAGCAGTTACAGCCGGGGGCGGGATGGCTACACCTTC. This codes for CASSYSRGRDGYTF.